This TCR beta chain is from a study of beta chain features in type 1 diabetes. General study results and limits: All four CD4+ subsets from Type 1 diabetes patients carried moderately but significantly shorter TCRB CDR3s.

The investigators reverse transcribed all of the isolated RNA, so they sequenced expressed TCRB transcripts. Method: immunoSEQ multiplex PCR; TCRdb's copy keeps in-frame clones and lacks some. The sample lists hundreds of thousands of clones, about 15% occurring once. V was shortened by 4 bases and J by 2 bases, with 17 bases between the two germline ends. The CDR3 has 17 amino acids. CDR1 is SGHTA, CDR2 FQGNSA, per germline. This clone has a count of ten or more. Antigen specificity is unknown. The rearrangement uses TRBV7-2 and TRBJ2-2, with D possibly being TRBD1 (6 bases). This sequence was found in a man under 40 in good health. Sequenced sample: central memory CD4+ T cells from blood. In DNA, the CDR3 is TGTGCCAGCAGCTCGGTGCGAACAGGGATTAACACCGGGGAGCTGTTTTTT. Its translation: CASSSVRTGINTGELFF.